This paragraph reports one TCR beta chain. The data originate from a study of blood T cell repertoires in COVID-19. Overall study: Nucleic acid was either cDNA or gDNA, and it came from T cells, B-cell-depleted T cells, or PBMCs.

Sequencing used immunoSEQ multiplex PCR; TCRdb keeps in-frame clones, though not all of them. The sample yields some 170,000 clones, about 87% seen once. This CDR3 region has 15 residues. The V segment lost 5 bases and the J segment 6 bases; nucleotides outside the gene matches: 7. This TCR was sampled from a woman aged 70-85 years with COVID-19, enrolled during active disease. Sample: peripheral blood. This sequence joins TRBV6-7 and TRBJ2-4, with 10 bases lining up with TRBD2. TRBV6-7 is treated as an ORF (open reading frame) with a function not yet certain. DNA for the CDR3: TGTGCCAGCAGTCCATCCGGGACTAGCGTAAACATTCAGTACTTC. Protein: CASSPSGTSVNIQYF.